This T cell receptor beta chain was documented in a study of cytomegalovirus exposure and HLA in healthy donors. Researchers ran the PCR with 60 Vbeta and 13 Jbeta primers. Using immunoSEQ multiplex PCR, the repertoire was profiled, and TCRdb retains in-frame clones only, with some absent. Among 150,000 or so clones, around four fifths were seen once, and the ten largest hold 1.3%. Findings of the study overall: Presence/absence analyses treated sequencing depth as roughly uniform across donors. Sequences of the TCR beta chain were said to predict the HLA-A and HLA-B alleles of most subjects accurately. Some segments of the V type, notably TRBV6-2 and TRBV6-3, were excluded as indistinguishable. Analysis performed later found over 15,000 TCR beta sequences associated with HLA alleles at 0.05 false discovery rate.

The germline CDR1 and CDR2 sequences are SGHRS and YFSETQ. The CDR3 runs to 13 residues. The ends were cut back, 0 bases at V and 7 bases at J, with 5 bases in the middle. About this clone: The target antigen is unknown.

This TCR derives from a young man in good health and CMV-seronegative. The genes are TRBV5-1 and TRBJ1-6; D gene unclear. Sequencing used PBMCs. In DNA, the CDR3 is TGCGCCAGCAGCTTGGGGCAGAATTCACCCCTCCACTTT. This gives the protein CASSLGQNSPLHF.